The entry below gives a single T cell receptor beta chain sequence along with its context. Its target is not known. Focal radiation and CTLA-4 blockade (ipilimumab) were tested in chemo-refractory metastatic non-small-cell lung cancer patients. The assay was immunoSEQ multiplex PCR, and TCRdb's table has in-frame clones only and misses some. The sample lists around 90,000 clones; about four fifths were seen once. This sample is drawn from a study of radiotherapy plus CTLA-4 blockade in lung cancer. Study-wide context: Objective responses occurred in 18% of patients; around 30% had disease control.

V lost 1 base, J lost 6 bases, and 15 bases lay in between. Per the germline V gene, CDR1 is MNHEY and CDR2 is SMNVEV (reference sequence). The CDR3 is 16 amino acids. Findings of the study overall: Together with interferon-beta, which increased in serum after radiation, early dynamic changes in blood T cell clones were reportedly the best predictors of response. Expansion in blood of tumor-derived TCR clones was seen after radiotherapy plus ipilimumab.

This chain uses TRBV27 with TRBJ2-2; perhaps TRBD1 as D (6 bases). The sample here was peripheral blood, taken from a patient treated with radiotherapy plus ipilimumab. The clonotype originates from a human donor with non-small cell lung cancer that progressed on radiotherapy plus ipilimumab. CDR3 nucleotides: TGTGCCAGCAGTTTATTCAGGGGTGTGGATTCCGGGGAGCTGTTTTTT. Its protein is CASSLFRGVDSGELFF.